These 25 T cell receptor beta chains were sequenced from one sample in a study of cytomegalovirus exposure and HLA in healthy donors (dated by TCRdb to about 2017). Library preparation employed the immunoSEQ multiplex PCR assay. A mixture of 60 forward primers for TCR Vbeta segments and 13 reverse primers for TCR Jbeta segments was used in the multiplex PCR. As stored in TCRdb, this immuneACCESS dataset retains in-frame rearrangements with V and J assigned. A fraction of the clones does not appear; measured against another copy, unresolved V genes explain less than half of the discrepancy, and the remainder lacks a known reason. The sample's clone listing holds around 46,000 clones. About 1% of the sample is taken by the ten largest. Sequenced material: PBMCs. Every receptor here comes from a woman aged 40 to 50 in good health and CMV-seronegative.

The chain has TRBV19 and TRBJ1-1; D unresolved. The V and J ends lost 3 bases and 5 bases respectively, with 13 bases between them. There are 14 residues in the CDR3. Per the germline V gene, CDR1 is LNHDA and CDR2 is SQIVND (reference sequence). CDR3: CASSIALGGTEAFF. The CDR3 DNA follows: TGTGCCAGTAGTATTGCCCTCGGCGGGACTGAAGCTTTCTTT.

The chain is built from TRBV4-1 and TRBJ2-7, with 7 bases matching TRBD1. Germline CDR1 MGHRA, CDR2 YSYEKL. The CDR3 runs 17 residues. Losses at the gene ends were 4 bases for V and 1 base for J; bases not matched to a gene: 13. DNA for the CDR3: TGCGCCAGCAGCCCAAGAGAGTTGTTGGGACAGTCCTACGAGCAGTACTTC. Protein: CASSPRELLGQSYEQYF.

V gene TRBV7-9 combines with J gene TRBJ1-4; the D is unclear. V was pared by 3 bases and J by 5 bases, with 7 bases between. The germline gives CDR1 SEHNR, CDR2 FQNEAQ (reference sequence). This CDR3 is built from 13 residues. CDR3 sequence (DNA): TGTGCCAGCAGCTTCACAGAAAATGAAAAACTGTTTTTT. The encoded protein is CASSFTENEKLFF.

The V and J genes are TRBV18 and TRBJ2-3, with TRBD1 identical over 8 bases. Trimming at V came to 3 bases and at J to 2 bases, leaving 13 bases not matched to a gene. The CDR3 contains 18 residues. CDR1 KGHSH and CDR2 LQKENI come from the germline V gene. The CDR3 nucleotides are TGTGCCAGCTCACCGGACAGGGTCCCCCGACCCAACACAGATACGCAGTATTTT. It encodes CASSPDRVPRPNTDTQYF.

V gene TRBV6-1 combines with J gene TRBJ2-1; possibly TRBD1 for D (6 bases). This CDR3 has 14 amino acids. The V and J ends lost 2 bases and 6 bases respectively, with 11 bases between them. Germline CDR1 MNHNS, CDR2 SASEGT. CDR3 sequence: CASSEQGPSNEQFF. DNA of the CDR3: TGTGCCAGCAGTGAACAGGGGCCCAGCAATGAGCAGTTCTTC.

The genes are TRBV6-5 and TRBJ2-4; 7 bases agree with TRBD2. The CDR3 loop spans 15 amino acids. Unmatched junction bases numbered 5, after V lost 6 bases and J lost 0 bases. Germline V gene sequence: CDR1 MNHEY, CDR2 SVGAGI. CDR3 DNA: TGTGCCAGCAGAGCGGCGGGAGAAGCCAAAAACATTCAGTACTTC. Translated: CASRAAGEAKNIQYF.

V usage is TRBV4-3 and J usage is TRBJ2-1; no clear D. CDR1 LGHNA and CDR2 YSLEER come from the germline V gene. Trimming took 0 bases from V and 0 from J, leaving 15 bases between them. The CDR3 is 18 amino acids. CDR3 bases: TGCGCCAGCAGCCAAGATCTAGGCGCCTCGAGCTCCTACAATGAGCAGTTCTTC. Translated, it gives CASSQDLGASSSYNEQFF.

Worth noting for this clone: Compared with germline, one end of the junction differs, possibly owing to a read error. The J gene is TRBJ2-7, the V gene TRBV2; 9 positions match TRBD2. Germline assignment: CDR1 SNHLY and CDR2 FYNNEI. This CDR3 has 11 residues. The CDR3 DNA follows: TGTGCCAGCAGGGAAGGACTAGCGCTTTTTTTC. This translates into CASREGLALFF.

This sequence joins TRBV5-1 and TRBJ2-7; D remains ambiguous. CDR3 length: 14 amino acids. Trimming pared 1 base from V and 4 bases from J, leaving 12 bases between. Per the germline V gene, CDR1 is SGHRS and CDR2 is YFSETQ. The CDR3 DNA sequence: TGCGCCAGCAGCTTGAGAGGTCCGGTTTACGAGCAGTACTTC. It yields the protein CASSLRGPVYEQYF.

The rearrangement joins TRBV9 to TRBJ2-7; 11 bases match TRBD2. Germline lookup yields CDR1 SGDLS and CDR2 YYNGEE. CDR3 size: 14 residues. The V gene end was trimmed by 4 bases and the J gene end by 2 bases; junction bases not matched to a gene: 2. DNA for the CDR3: TGTGCCAGCAGCCCGGGACTAGCGGCCTACGAGCAGTACTTC. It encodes CASSPGLAAYEQYF.

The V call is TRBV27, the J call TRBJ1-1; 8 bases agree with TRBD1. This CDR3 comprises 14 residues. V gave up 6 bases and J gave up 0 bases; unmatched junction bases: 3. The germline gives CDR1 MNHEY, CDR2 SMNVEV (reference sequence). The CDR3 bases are TGTGCCAGCAGCTACAGGGGGATGAACACTGAAGCTTTCTTT. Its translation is CASSYRGMNTEAFF.

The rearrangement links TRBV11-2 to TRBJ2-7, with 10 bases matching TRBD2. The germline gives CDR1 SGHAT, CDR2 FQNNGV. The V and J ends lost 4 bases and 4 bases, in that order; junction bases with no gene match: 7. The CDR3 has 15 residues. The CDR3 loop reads CASSSRPSGSYEQYF. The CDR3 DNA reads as TGTGCCAGCAGCTCCCGGCCTAGCGGGAGTTACGAGCAGTACTTC.

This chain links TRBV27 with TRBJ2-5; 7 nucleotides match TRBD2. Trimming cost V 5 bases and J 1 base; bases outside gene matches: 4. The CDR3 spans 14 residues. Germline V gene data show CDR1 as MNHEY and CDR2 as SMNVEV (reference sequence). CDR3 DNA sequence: TGTGCCAGCAGTCTAACTAGCGCCCAAGAGACCCAGTACTTC. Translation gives CASSLTSAQETQYF.

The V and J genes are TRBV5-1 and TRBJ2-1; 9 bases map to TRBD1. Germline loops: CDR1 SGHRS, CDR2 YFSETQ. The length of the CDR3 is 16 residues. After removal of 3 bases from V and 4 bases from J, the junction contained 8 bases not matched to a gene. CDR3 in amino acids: CASSWGGTGPYNEQFF. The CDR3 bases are TGCGCCAGCAGCTGGGGGGGGACAGGGCCTTACAATGAGCAGTTCTTC.

Here the CDR3 reads CASSRGLPVTYEQYF. The DNA for the CDR3 is TGCGCCAGCAGCCGAGGGTTGCCTGTAACCTACGAGCAGTACTTC. The genes are TRBV4-1 and TRBJ2-7; tentatively, D is TRBD2 (5 bases). The CDR3 spans 15 residues. The V end was cut by 4 bases, the J end by 2 bases, with 15 bases between. Germline-derived CDR1 and CDR2 are MGHRA and YSYEKL.

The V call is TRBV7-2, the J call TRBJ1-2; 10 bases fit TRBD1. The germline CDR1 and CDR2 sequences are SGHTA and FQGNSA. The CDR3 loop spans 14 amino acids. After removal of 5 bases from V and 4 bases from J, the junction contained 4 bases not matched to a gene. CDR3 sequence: CASSPGTGVYGYTF. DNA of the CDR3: TGTGCCAGCAGCCCGGGGACAGGGGTCTATGGCTACACCTTC.

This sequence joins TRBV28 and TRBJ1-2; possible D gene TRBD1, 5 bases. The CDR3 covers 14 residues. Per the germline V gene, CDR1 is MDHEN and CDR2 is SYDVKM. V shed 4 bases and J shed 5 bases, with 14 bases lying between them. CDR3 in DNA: TGTGCCAGCAGTTCGACCAAGGGGTGGTATGGCTACACCTTC. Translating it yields CASSSTKGWYGYTF.

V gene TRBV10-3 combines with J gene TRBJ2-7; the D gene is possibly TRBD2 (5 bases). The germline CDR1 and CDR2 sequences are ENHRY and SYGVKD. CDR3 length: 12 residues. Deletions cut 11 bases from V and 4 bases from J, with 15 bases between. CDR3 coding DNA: TGTGCCGGCGGACTGGGCAGGTACGAGCAGTACTTC. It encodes CAGGLGRYEQYF.

DNA for the CDR3: TGTGCCAGCAGCTTGGAACAGGGTAAGATCAGCTACGAGCAGTACTTC. Translated: CASSLEQGKISYEQYF. The rearrangement links TRBV5-8 to TRBJ2-7, with a weak D call TRBD1 (6 bases). CDR1 is SGHTS, CDR2 YDEGEE, per germline. This CDR3 contains 16 residues. Deletions cut 0 bases from V and 3 bases from J, with 16 bases between.

CDR3 sequence: CASSPPSHRGTDTQYF. CDR3 nucleotide sequence: TGTGCCAGCAGTCCCCCCAGCCACCGGGGCACAGATACGCAGTATTTT. The rearrangement joins TRBV27 to TRBJ2-3; D is unclear. The germline gives CDR1 MNHEY, CDR2 SMNVEV (reference sequence). The CDR3 consists of 16 residues. V gave up 5 bases and J gave up 1 base, with 16 bases separating them.

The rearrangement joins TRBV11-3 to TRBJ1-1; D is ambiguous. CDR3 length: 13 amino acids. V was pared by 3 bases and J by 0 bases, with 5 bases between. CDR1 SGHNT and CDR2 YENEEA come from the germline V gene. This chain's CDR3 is CASSFTVNTEAFF. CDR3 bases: TGTGCCAGCAGCTTCACTGTGAACACTGAAGCTTTCTTT.

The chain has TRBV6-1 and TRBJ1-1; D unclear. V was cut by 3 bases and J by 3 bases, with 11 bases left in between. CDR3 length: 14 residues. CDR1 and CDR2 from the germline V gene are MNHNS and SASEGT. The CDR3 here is CASSERGRDTEAFF. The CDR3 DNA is TGTGCCAGCAGTGAGCGGGGAAGAGACACTGAAGCTTTCTTT.

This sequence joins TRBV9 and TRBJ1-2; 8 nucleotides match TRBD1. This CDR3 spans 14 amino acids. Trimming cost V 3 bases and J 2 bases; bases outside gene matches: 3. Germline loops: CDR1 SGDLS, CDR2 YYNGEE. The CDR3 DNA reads TGTGCCAGCAGCGAGGGGGACAGGAACTATGGCTACACCTTC. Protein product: CASSEGDRNYGYTF. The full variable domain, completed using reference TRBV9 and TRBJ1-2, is DSGVTQTPKHLITATGQRVTLRCSPRSGDLSVYWYQQSLDQGLQFLIQYYNGEERAKGNILERFSAQQFPDLHSELNLSSLELGDSALYFCASSEGDRNYGYTFGSGTRLTVV.

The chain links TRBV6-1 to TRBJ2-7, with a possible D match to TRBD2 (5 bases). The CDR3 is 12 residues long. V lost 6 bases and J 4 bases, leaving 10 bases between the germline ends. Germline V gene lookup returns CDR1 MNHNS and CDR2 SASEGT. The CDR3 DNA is TGTGCCAGCAGCCCGGGGTTTTACGAGCAGTACTTC. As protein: CASSPGFYEQYF.

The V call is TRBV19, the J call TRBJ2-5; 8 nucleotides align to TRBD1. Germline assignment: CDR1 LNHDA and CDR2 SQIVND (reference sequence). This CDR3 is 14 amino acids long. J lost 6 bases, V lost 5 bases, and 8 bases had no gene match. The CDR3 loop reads CASSPGQGAKTQYF. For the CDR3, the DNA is TGTGCCAGTAGTCCCGGACAGGGTGCGAAGACCCAGTACTTC.